The 24 T cell receptor beta chains below all came from one sample that was sequenced in a study of blood T cell repertoires in COVID-19. The protocol was immunoSEQ multiplex PCR, while the TCRdb copy is restricted to in-frame clones and leaves out a portion. Among 90,000 to 130,000 clones listed, more than 75% were seen once. The sequenced material came from peripheral blood. These receptors all come from a man between 65 and 85 years old with acute or convalescent COVID-19.

Details on this clone: The same CDR3 can be traced to other DNA sequences in this sample. This rearrangement joins TRBV5-1 to TRBJ2-1, with D hard to call. Germline V gene data show CDR1 as SGHRS and CDR2 as YFSETQ. CDR3 length: 15 residues. Trimming took 0 bases from V and 0 from J, leaving 7 bases between them. Here the CDR3 DNA reads TGCGCCAGCAGCTTGGCGGGTTTCTCCTACAATGAGCAGTTCTTC. It specifies CASSLAGFSYNEQFF.

The chain has TRBV3-1 (or the pseudogene TRBV3-2) and TRBJ2-2; D is undetermined. The CDR3 contains 15 residues. Germline-derived CDR1 and CDR2 are LGHDT and YNNKEL (reference sequence). V lost 4 bases to trimming and J lost 6 bases, with 15 bases between them. The CDR3 coding sequence is TGTGCCAGCAGCCTTCGAGATGGTCGATCCGGGGAGCTGTTTTTT. Its translation: CASSLRDGRSGELFF.

The gene calls are TRBV10-3 and TRBJ1-2, with 7 positions matching TRBD1. This CDR3 has 16 residues. V was pared by 6 bases and J by 2 bases, with 12 bases of the junction left unmatched. Per germline, CDR1 ENHRY and CDR2 SYGVKD. The CDR3: CAIRETGQQTNYGYTF. CDR3 nucleotides: TGTGCCATCAGGGAAACGGGACAGCAAACAAACTATGGCTACACCTTC.

The chain employs TRBV28 and TRBJ1-1; 7 bases map to TRBD1. CDR1 and CDR2 from the germline V gene are MDHEN and SYDVKM. The length of the CDR3 is 12 residues. After removal of 8 bases from V and 3 bases from J, the junction contained 3 bases not matched to a gene. In nucleotides, the CDR3 is TGTGCCAGCTCGCAGGGGGACACTGAAGCTTTCTTT. It is translated as CASSQGDTEAFF.

This chain joins TRBV5-1 and TRBJ1-1, with 9 bases aligning to TRBD1. Per germline, CDR1 SGHRS and CDR2 YFSETQ. With V trimmed by 7 bases and J by 3 bases, 10 bases remained unmatched. This CDR3 region has 15 residues. Here the CDR3 DNA reads TGCGCCAGCCGGGAGACAGGGGGGATACACACTGAAGCTTTCTTT. Protein: CASRETGGIHTEAFF.

The V call is TRBV7-8, the J call TRBJ1-2, with 10 bases identical to TRBD1. This CDR3 spans 15 amino acids. Germline-derived CDR1 and CDR2 are SGHVS and FQNEAQ. V gave up 5 bases and J gave up 3 bases; unmatched junction bases: 6. CDR3 region: CASSPGQGVDYGYTF. For the CDR3, the DNA is TGTGCCAGCAGCCCTGGACAGGGGGTGGACTATGGCTACACCTTC.

This rearrangement joins TRBV28 to TRBJ2-7; perhaps TRBD1 as D (7 bases). The length of the CDR3 is 17 residues. V lost 5 bases to trimming and J lost 3 bases, with 23 bases between them. Germline lookup yields CDR1 MDHEN and CDR2 SYDVKM. The CDR3 protein is CASSPGEGRRQGYEQYF. CDR3 DNA sequence: TGTGCCAGCAGTCCGGGGGAAGGACGTCGACAGGGCTACGAGCAGTACTTC.

As DNA, the CDR3 is TGTGCCAGCAGCTTTCCGGGTACCCGTACCTACGAGCAGTACTTC. It codes for CASSFPGTRTYEQYF. The chain joins TRBV12-1 to TRBJ2-7; the listed D gene, TRBD2, was not tested against the DNA. TRBV12-1 is tagged as a pseudogene. The CDR3 length is 15 residues.

This clone has just a few counts. The same CDR3 is also encoded by other DNA sequences in this sample. The chain recombines TRBV9 with TRBJ2-6; 7 nucleotides line up with TRBD1. Germline CDR1 SGDLS, CDR2 YYNGEE. Trimming removed 4 bases from V and 0 bases from J; junction bases left unmatched: 4. CDR3 length: 16 amino acids. The CDR3 here is CASSSDRSSGANVLTF. The CDR3 nucleotides read TGTGCCAGCAGCTCGGACAGGAGCTCTGGGGCCAACGTCCTGACTTTC.

This clone occurred once. V and J are TRBV11-3 and TRBJ2-3; 7 positions match TRBD1. Germline CDR1 reads SGHNT; CDR2 reads YENEEA. The CDR3 is 15 amino acids. Trimming cost V 2 bases and J 2 bases; bases outside gene matches: 4. CDR3 loop: CASSLQGESTDTQYF. CDR3 bases: TGTGCCAGCAGCTTACAGGGGGAGTCCACAGATACGCAGTATTTT.

The chain couples TRBV24-1 to TRBJ2-2, with 8 positions matching TRBD1. This CDR3 is built from 16 residues. Unmatched junction bases numbered 7, after V lost 4 bases and J lost 4 bases. The germline V gene has CDR1 KGHDR and CDR2 SFDVKD. The CDR3 sequence is CATSDLQGASTGELFF. The CDR3 DNA reads as TGTGCCACCAGTGACCTCCAGGGGGCGAGCACCGGGGAGCTGTTTTTT.

The CDR3 spells CASSRRAYAFF. CDR3 nucleotides: TGTGCCAGCAGCAGGCGGGCCTACGCTTTCTTT. The chain is built from TRBV12-3 or TRBV12-4 and TRBJ1-1, with no clear D. The V end was cut by 6 bases, the J end by 11 bases, with 13 bases between. This CDR3 contains 11 residues.

The V gene is TRBV5-8, the J gene TRBJ1-4; 7 bases agree with TRBD1. Germline loops: CDR1 SGHTS, CDR2 YDEGEE. Trimming removed 4 bases from V and 13 bases from J; junction bases left unmatched: 7. There are 12 residues in the CDR3. The CDR3 loop reads CASSVGTARLFF. As DNA, the CDR3 is TGTGCCAGCAGCGTAGGGACAGCCAGACTGTTTTTT.

The V gene is TRBV5-1, the J gene TRBJ2-3; a weak D match, TRBD2 (5 bases). V was cut by 4 bases and J by 5 bases, with 14 bases left in between. There are 14 residues in the CDR3. Germline CDR1 is SGHRS and CDR2 is YFSETQ. Here the CDR3 DNA reads TGCGCCAGCAGCCTTAGTAGCGTAGAAGATACGCAGTATTTT. Its protein product is CASSLSSVEDTQYF.

A few counts support this clone. V usage is TRBV5-5 and J usage is TRBJ1-3, with D uncertain. CDR3 size: 15 residues. The V and J ends lost 1 base and 5 bases respectively, with 13 bases between them. Germline lookup yields CDR1 SGHKS and CDR2 YYEKEE (reference sequence). This CDR3 is CASSLIAAGRNTIYF. CDR3 bases: TGTGCCAGCAGCTTGATAGCGGCTGGGAGAAACACCATATATTTT.

J is TRBJ2-1 and V is TRBV11-2; 7 positions match TRBD2. V lost 1 base and J lost 0; bases outside the gene matches: 3. Germline V gene sequence: CDR1 SGHAT, CDR2 FQNNGV. The CDR3 sequence is 16 residues long. The CDR3 sequence: CASSLGPSGSYNEQFF. The CDR3 DNA sequence: TGTGCCAGCAGCTTAGGCCCTAGCGGCTCCTACAATGAGCAGTTCTTC.

The CDR3 loop is CASSPDGQNTEAFF. The DNA for the CDR3 is TGTGCCAGCAGTCCGGACGGACAGAACACTGAAGCTTTCTTT. The gene calls are TRBV2 and TRBJ1-1; D is perhaps TRBD1 (5 bases). Looked up from germline, CDR1 is SNHLY and CDR2 is FYNNEI. Deletions cut 5 bases from V and 1 base from J, with 11 bases between. The CDR3 spans 14 residues.

The table lists this clone with a few counts. The rearrangement links TRBV21-1 to TRBJ2-7; the DNA was not used to check the table's D call, TRBD2. TRBV21-1 is reported as a pseudogene. The CDR3 covers 17 residues. The CDR3 sequence: CASSKDIGRSSSYEQYF. CDR3 DNA: TGTGCCAGCAGCAAAGATATAGGGAGGAGCTCCTCCTACGAGCAGTACTTC.

The V and J genes are TRBV5-4 and TRBJ1-3; D is unresolved. The CDR3 extends over 15 amino acids. CDR1 is SGHNT, CDR2 YYREEE, per germline (reference sequence). The V end was cut by 1 base, the J end by 1 base, with 9 bases between. The CDR3 sequence: CASSLFSASGNTIYF. For the CDR3, the DNA is TGTGCCAGCAGCTTGTTCAGCGCTTCTGGAAACACCATATATTTT.

This chain joins TRBV28 and TRBJ2-5, with 7 nucleotides matching TRBD2. V dropped 6 bases and J dropped 5; count of bases not matched to a gene: 0. The CDR3 is 11 amino acids. Per the germline V gene, CDR1 is MDHEN and CDR2 is SYDVKM. The CDR3 protein is CASRGGETQYF. CDR3 DNA sequence: TGTGCCAGCAGGGGAGGGGAGACCCAGTACTTC.

The J gene is TRBJ2-7, the V gene TRBV24-1; 9 bases are a match to TRBD1. The V gene's germline CDR1 is KGHDR and CDR2 SFDVKD. CDR3 size: 13 residues. Trimming cost V 6 bases and J 5 bases; bases outside gene matches: 4. The CDR3 sequence is CATSKGQGNEQYF. CDR3 DNA sequence: TGTGCCACCAGTAAGGGACAGGGCAACGAGCAGTACTTC.

The chain carries TRBV5-1 and TRBJ2-1; 11 positions agree with TRBD1. V shed 4 bases, J shed 10 bases, and the junction held 10 bases outside the gene matches. This CDR3 has 15 residues. From germline, CDR1 is SGHRS and CDR2 YFSETQ. Here the CDR3 DNA reads TGCGCCAGCAGCGGGAACCGGGACAGGGGGTTGGAGCAGTTCTTC. It is translated as CASSGNRDRGLEQFF.

The CDR3 is CASPKMGQVPEAFF. In nucleotides, the CDR3 is TGCGCCAGCCCCAAGATGGGGCAGGTACCCGAAGCTTTCTTT. The chain is built from TRBV23-1 and TRBJ1-1, with D tentatively TRBD1 (5 bases). TRBV23-1 carries the ORF label, with uncertain function. The CDR3 loop spans 14 amino acids. V was clipped by 8 bases and J by 8 bases, with 21 bases between them.

The gene calls are TRBV7-9 and TRBJ1-5, with a weak D call TRBD1 (6 bases). CDR1 SEHNR and CDR2 FQNEAQ come from the germline V gene (reference sequence). CDR3 length: 15 residues. V was cut by 5 bases and J by 3 bases, with 14 bases left in between. Here the CDR3 DNA reads TGTGCCAGCAGCCCAGGGGACGGATACAATCAGCCCCAGCATTTT. Translation gives CASSPGDGYNQPQHF.